These 14 T cell receptor beta chains share one sample of origin, sequenced in a study of cytomegalovirus exposure and HLA in healthy donors. The PCR was carried out with 60 Vbeta primers and 13 Jbeta primers. The assay was immunoSEQ multiplex PCR, and TCRdb's table has in-frame clones only and misses some. Seen here are 110,000 to 150,000 clones, almost 85% observed once, and the top ten hold approximately 9.7%. Sequences were obtained from PBMCs. The receptors were sampled from a woman aged 55 to 70 in good health and CMV-seropositive.

This sequence joins TRBV18 and TRBJ1-1; D is unresolved. The CDR3 totals 14 residues. V lost 2 bases and J lost 5, with 12 bases in between. CDR1 KGHSH and CDR2 LQKENI come from the germline V gene. CDR3 sequence reads: CASSPVRPGTEAFF. The CDR3 DNA reads TGTGCCAGCTCACCAGTCCGCCCGGGGACTGAAGCTTTCTTT.

The J gene is TRBJ1-2, the V gene TRBV7-2; D possibly corresponds to TRBD1 (5 bases). The CDR3 totals 12 residues. The germline V and J ends were trimmed by 1 base and 6 bases, with 6 bases remaining between them. Germline loops: CDR1 SGHTA, CDR2 FQGNSA. The CDR3 loop is CASSLGTHGYTF. For the CDR3, the DNA is TGTGCCAGCAGCTTAGGGACACATGGCTACACCTTC. The full variable domain, with the rest looked up from reference TRBV7-2 and TRBJ1-2, is GAGVSQSPSNKVTEKGKDVELRCDPISGHTALYWYRQSLGQGLEFLIYFQGNSAPDKSGLPSDRFSAERTGGSVSTLTIQRTQQEDSAVYLCASSLGTHGYTFGSGTRLTVV.

Remarks on this clone: The sample holds other DNA sequences that translate to the same CDR3. The rearrangement links TRBV27 to TRBJ1-1, with 7 bases that match TRBD1. With 3 bases clipped from V and 5 bases from J, the junction kept 3 bases outside the gene matches. Germline V gene sequence: CDR1 MNHEY, CDR2 SMNVEV (reference sequence). The CDR3 extends over 13 amino acids. CDR3 residues: CASSLAGGTEAFF. The CDR3 DNA reads TGTGCCAGCAGTTTGGCAGGGGGAACTGAAGCTTTCTTT.

The rearrangement uses TRBV28 and TRBJ2-1; D call uncertain. This CDR3 has 14 amino acids. V was clipped by 0 bases and J by 4 bases, with 7 bases between them. Germline loops: CDR1 MDHEN, CDR2 SYDVKM. The CDR3 region has the DNA TGTGCCAGCAGTTTATGGGGCAGTTACAATGAGCAGTTCTTC. Its translation: CASSLWGSYNEQFF.

This chain uses TRBV10-3 with TRBJ1-2; TRBD1 agrees at 11 bases. J was trimmed by 6 bases and V by 0 bases; bases with no gene match: 9. The CDR3 runs 17 residues. CDR1 is ENHRY, CDR2 SYGVKD, per germline. In DNA form, the CDR3 reads TGTGCCATCAGTGAGTCGCGGTCAGGGACAGGGGGTGATGGCTACACCTTC. This encodes CAISESRSGTGGDGYTF.

The chain links TRBV7-3 to TRBJ2-7; possible D gene TRBD2, 6 bases. This CDR3 has 16 residues. Germline CDR1 and CDR2: SGHTA and FQGTGA. V lost 5 bases, J lost 2 bases, and 19 bases lay in between. The chain's CDR3 is CASSPRGERVTYEQYF. CDR3 sequence (DNA): TGTGCCAGCAGCCCCCGCGGGGAGCGGGTTACCTACGAGCAGTACTTC.

This clone was seen a handful of times. The chain recombines TRBV7-2 with TRBJ2-3, with TRBD2 matching 13 bases. There are 17 residues in the CDR3. Germline V lookup: CDR1 SGHTA, CDR2 FQGNSA. Germline trimming cut 6 bases from V and 1 base from J; bases unmatched to any gene: 7. This CDR3 is CASRRTSGSGGTDTQYF. In nucleotides, the CDR3 is TGTGCCAGCAGACGGACTAGCGGGAGTGGGGGCACAGATACGCAGTATTTT.

V usage is TRBV5-1 and J usage is TRBJ2-2, with D possibly being TRBD2 (5 bases). V lost 5 bases and J 0 bases, leaving 11 bases between the germline ends. Per germline, CDR1 SGHRS and CDR2 YFSETQ. The CDR3 consists of 15 residues. CDR3 region: CASSPRAANTGELFF. CDR3 DNA: TGCGCCAGCAGTCCTCGAGCGGCGAACACCGGGGAGCTGTTTTTT.

This chain connects TRBV27 to TRBJ2-7, with 11 bases that match TRBD2. Germline loops: CDR1 MNHEY, CDR2 SMNVEV (reference sequence). The CDR3 runs to 15 residues. The J segment lost 4 bases and the V segment lost 4 bases, leaving 6 bases of the junction unmatched. This CDR3 reads CASSSLAGGSYEQYF. CDR3 bases: TGTGCCAGCAGTTCCCTAGCGGGAGGCTCTTACGAGCAGTACTTC.

The chain couples TRBV6-5 to TRBJ1-4; tentatively, D is TRBD1 (5 bases). Trimming cost V 0 bases and J 4 bases, with 9 bases left between them. The CDR3 totals 15 residues. Germline values: CDR1 MNHEY, CDR2 SVGAGI. CDR3 DNA sequence: TGTGCCAGCAGTTACTCAGGCAGGGTTAATGAAAAACTGTTTTTT. Translating gives CASSYSGRVNEKLFF.

The genes are TRBV25-1 and TRBJ2-2; 8 bases agree with TRBD1. CDR1 is MGHDK and CDR2 is SYGVNS in the germline V gene. The CDR3 totals 15 residues. The J segment lost 8 bases and the V segment lost 8 bases, leaving 13 bases of the junction unmatched. The CDR3 loop reads CASFTGTGVLGELFF. The CDR3 DNA follows: TGTGCCAGCTTCACCGGGACAGGAGTACTAGGGGAGCTGTTTTTT. The full variable domain, completed using reference TRBV25-1 and TRBJ2-2, is EADIYQTPRYLVIGTGKKITLECSQTMGHDKMYWYQQDPGMELHLIHYSYGVNSTEKGDLSSESTVSRIRTEHFPLTLESARPSHTSQYLCASFTGTGVLGELFFGEGSRLTVL.

The V call is TRBV28, the J call TRBJ2-7, with 7 bases fitting TRBD2. Germline V CDR1 and CDR2: MDHEN, SYDVKM. The CDR3 totals 15 residues. V shed 8 bases and J 0 bases; nucleotides not matched to a gene: 10. The CDR3 loop is CASGGVQGRSYEQYF. The CDR3 region has the DNA TGTGCCAGCGGGGGGGTCCAAGGCCGCTCCTACGAGCAGTACTTC.

This clone was detected only a few times. This chain joins TRBV4-1 and TRBJ1-1; D is possibly TRBD1 (6 bases). The CDR3 is made up of 14 amino acids. Per germline, CDR1 MGHRA and CDR2 YSYEKL. V lost 7 bases and J lost 2, with 14 bases in between. CDR3 sequence: CASKEETGNTEAFF. CDR3 DNA: TGCGCCAGCAAAGAAGAGACAGGTAACACTGAAGCTTTCTTT.

The chain recombines TRBV6-5 with TRBJ2-6, with 10 bases that match TRBD1. This CDR3 has 15 amino acids. After removal of 8 bases from V and 2 bases from J, the junction contained 3 bases not matched to a gene. Per the germline V gene, CDR1 is MNHEY and CDR2 is SVGAGI. The CDR3 nucleotides read TGTGCCAGCCGAGGGACAGGGGCTGGGGCCAACGTCCTGACTTTC. It encodes CASRGTGAGANVLTF.